This T cell receptor beta chain was captured in a study of blood T cell repertoires in COVID-19. The wider study: Acute and convalescent COVID-19 specimens originated in the United States, Italy and Spain. PBMCs, B-cell-depleted T cells, or T cells were the source of the cDNA or gDNA that made up the material.

Original methodology: For nucleated cells, counts were estimated from reference gene primer amplification. Profiling relied on immunoSEQ multiplex PCR, and the TCRdb table lists in-frame clones only, not all of them. V and J calls and clone size are given by that table; D and trimming were obtained from the DNA. The data show about 130,000 clones, about four fifths seen once. CDR3 length: 15 residues. Trimming took off 4 bases at V and 7 bases at J, with 14 bases between the two ends. The germline CDR1 and CDR2 sequences are SNHLY and FYNNEI. The specimen sequenced was peripheral blood. The receptor was derived from an older man with acute or convalescent COVID-19. The V gene is TRBV2, the J gene TRBJ1-6; TRBD1 is a possible D gene (5 bases). The CDR3 DNA follows: TGTGCCAGCAGTGCGGAGGCAGGGAGGAATTCACCCCTCCACTTT. Translation: CASSAEAGRNSPLHF.